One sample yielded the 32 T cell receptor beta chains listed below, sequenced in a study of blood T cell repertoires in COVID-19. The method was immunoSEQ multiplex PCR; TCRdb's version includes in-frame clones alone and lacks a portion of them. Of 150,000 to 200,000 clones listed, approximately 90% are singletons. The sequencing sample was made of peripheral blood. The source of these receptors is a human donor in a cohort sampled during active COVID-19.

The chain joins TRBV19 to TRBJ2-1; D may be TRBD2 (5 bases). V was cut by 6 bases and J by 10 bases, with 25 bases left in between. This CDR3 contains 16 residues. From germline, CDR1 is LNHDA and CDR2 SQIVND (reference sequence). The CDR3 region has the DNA TGTGCCAGTAGCGACCACGGACTCACCGCCATGAACGAGCAGTTCTTC. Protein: CASSDHGLTAMNEQFF. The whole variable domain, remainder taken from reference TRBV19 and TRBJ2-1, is DGGITQSPKYLFRKEGQNVTLSCEQNLNHDAMYWYRQDPGQGLRLIYYSQIVNDFQKGDIAEGYSVSREKKESFPLTVTSAQKNPTAFYLCASSDHGLTAMNEQFFGPGTRLTVL.

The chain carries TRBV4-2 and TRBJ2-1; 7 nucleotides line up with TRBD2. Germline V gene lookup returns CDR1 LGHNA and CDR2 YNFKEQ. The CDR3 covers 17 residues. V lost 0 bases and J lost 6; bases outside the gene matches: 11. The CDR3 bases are TGTGCCAGCAGCCAAGATTTTCGCGGGAGTATGGGCAATGAGCAGTTCTTC. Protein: CASSQDFRGSMGNEQFF.

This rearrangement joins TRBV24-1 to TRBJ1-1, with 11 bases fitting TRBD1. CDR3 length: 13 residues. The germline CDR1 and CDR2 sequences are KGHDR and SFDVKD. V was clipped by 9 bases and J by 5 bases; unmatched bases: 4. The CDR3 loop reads CATSGQGGTEAFF. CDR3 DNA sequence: TGTGCCACCTCGGGACAGGGGGGGACTGAAGCTTTCTTT.

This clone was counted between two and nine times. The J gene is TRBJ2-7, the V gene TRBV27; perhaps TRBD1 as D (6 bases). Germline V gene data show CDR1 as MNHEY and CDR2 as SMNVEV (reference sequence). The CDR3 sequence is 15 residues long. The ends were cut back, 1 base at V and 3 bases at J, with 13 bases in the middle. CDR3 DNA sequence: TGTGCCAGCAGTTTATTGTGGGGGCCCAGCTACGAGCAGTACTTC. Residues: CASSLLWGPSYEQYF.

This chain's CDR3 is CASSKQGLSSYEQYF. CDR3 nucleotide sequence: TGTGCCAGCAGCAAACAGGGCCTGAGCTCCTACGAGCAGTACTTC. The V call is TRBV27, the J call TRBJ2-7; D is perhaps TRBD1 (6 bases). Trimming stripped 6 bases from V and 0 bases from J, with 15 bases between. Germline V CDR1 and CDR2: MNHEY, SMNVEV (reference sequence). The CDR3 runs to 15 residues.

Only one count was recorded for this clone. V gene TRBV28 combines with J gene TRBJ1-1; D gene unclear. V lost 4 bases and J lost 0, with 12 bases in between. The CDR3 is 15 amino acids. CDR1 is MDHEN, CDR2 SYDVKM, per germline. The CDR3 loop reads CASSSVSLMNTEAFF. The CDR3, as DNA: TGTGCCAGCAGTTCGGTAAGCCTTATGAACACTGAAGCTTTCTTT.

CDR3 protein: CASSWLAGETGELFF. The CDR3 coding sequence is TGCGCCAGCAGTTGGCTAGCGGGGGAAACCGGGGAGCTGTTTTTT. The genes are TRBV5-1 and TRBJ2-2, with 10 bases that match TRBD2. After removal of 5 bases from V and 5 bases from J, the junction contained 6 bases not matched to a gene. Germline V gene lookup returns CDR1 SGHRS and CDR2 YFSETQ. The CDR3 spans 15 residues. The full variable domain, with the rest looked up from reference TRBV5-1 and TRBJ2-2, is KAGVTQTPRYLIKTRGQQVTLSCSPISGHRSVSWYQQTPGQGLQFLFEYFSETQRNKGNFPGRFSGRQFSNSRSEMNVSTLELGDSALYLCASSWLAGETGELFFGEGSRLTVL.

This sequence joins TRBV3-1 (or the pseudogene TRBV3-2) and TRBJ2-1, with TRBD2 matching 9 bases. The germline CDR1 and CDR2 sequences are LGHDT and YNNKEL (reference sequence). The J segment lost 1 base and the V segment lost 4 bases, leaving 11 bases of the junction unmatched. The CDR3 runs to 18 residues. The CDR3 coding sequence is TGTGCCAGCAGCCCAGCCGGGCGTAGCGGGAGATCCTACAATGAGCAGTTCTTC. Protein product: CASSPAGRSGRSYNEQFF.

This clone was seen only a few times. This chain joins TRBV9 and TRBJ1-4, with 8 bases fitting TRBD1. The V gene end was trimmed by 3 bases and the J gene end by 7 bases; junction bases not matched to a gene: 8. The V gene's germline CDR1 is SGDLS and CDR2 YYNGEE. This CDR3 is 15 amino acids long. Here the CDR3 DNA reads TGTGCCAGCAGCGCGGACAGGGTTATTGGTGAAAAACTGTTTTTT. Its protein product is CASSADRVIGEKLFF. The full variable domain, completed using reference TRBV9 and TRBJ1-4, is DSGVTQTPKHLITATGQRVTLRCSPRSGDLSVYWYQQSLDQGLQFLIQYYNGEERAKGNILERFSAQQFPDLHSELNLSSLELGDSALYFCASSADRVIGEKLFFGSGTQLSVL.

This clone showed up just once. DNA for the CDR3: TGTGCCAGCAGATGGGGACAGAACACTGAAGCTTTCTTT. Amino acids: CASRWGQNTEAFF. The chain uses TRBV7-2 and TRBJ1-1; D might be TRBD1 (6 bases). Between the trimmed V and J ends, which lost 6 bases and 1 base, there was a span of 9 bases. This CDR3 spans 13 amino acids. Germline loops: CDR1 SGHTA, CDR2 FQGNSA.

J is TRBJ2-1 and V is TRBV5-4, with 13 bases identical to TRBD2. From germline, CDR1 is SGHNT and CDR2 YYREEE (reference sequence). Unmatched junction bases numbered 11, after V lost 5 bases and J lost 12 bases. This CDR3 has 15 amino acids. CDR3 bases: TGTGCCAGCAGTCCGGGACTAGCGGGATTTGGAGGGCAGTTCTTC. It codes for CASSPGLAGFGGQFF.

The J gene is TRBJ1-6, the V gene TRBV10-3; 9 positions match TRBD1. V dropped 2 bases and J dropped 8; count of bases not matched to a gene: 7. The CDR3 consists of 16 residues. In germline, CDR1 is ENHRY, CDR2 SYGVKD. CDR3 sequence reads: CAISEGTGFIDSPLHF. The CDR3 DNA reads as TGTGCCATCAGTGAGGGGACAGGGTTTATCGATTCACCCCTCCACTTT.

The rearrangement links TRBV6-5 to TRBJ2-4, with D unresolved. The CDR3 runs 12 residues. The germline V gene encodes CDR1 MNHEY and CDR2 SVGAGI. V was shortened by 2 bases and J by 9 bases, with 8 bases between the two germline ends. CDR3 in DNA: TGTGCCAGCAGTTACGATAGTACCATTCAGTACTTC. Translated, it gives CASSYDSTIQYF.

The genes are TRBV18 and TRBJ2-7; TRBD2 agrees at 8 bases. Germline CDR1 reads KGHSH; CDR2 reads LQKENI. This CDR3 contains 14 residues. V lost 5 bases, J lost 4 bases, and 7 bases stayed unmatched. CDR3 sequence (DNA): TGTGCCAGCTCATCGGGACTAGAAGGGTACGAGCAGTACTTC. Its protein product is CASSSGLEGYEQYF. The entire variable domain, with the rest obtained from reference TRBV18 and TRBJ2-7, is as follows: NAGVMQNPRHLVRRRGQEARLRCSPMKGHSHVYWYRQLPEEGLKFMVYLQKENIIDESGMPKERFSAEFPKEGPSILRIQQVVRGDSAAYFCASSSGLEGYEQYFGPGTRLTVT.

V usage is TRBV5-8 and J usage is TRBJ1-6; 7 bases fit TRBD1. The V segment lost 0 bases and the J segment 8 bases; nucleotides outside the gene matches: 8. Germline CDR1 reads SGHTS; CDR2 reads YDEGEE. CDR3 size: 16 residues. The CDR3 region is CASSLGQGSRDSPLHF. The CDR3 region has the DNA TGTGCCAGCAGCTTGGGACAGGGAAGCAGGGATTCACCCCTCCACTTT.

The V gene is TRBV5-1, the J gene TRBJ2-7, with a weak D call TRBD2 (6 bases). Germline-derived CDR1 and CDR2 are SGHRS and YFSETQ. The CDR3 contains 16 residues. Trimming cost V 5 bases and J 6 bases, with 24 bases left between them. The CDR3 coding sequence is TGCGCCAGCAGGTTCCCTAGGTTCCGGGAGCCTCGCGAGCAGTACTTC. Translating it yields CASRFPRFREPREQYF.

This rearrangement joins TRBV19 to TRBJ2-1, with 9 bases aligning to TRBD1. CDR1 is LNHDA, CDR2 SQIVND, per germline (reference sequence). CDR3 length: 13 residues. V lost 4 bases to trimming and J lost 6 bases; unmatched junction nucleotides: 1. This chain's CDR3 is CASSRDRANEQFF. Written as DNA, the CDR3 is TGTGCCAGTAGTAGGGACAGGGCCAATGAGCAGTTCTTC.

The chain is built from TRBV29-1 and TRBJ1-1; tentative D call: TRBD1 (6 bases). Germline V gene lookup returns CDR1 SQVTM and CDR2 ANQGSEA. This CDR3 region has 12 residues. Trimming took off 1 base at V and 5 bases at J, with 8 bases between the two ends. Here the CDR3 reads CSVEVQGTEAFF. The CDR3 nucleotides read TGCAGCGTTGAAGTACAGGGTACTGAAGCTTTCTTT.

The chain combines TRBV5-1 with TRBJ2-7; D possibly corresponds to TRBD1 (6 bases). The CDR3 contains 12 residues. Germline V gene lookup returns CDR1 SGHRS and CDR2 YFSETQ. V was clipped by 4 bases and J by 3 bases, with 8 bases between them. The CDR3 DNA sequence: TGCGCCAGCAGCGAACAGGGCTACGAGCAGTACTTC. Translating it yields CASSEQGYEQYF.

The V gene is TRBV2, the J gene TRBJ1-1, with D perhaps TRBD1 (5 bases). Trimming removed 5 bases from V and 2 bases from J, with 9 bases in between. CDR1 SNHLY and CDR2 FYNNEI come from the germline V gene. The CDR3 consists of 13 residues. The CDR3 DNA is TGTGCCAGCAGTCCACAGGCTAACACTGAAGCTTTCTTT. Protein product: CASSPQANTEAFF.

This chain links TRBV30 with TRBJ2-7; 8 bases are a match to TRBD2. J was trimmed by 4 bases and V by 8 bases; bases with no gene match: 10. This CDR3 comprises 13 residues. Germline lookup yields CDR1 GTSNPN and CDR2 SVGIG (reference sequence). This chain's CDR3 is CAVFGGAGYEQYF. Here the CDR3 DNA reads TGTGCCGTCTTCGGGGGGGCCGGGTACGAGCAGTACTTC.

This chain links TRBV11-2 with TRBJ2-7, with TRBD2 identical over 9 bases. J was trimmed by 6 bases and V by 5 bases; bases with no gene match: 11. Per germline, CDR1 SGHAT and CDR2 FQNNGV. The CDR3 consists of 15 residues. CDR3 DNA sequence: TGTGCCAGCAGCCAAATAGCGGGGGCAAAAATCGAGCAGTACTTC. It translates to CASSQIAGAKIEQYF.

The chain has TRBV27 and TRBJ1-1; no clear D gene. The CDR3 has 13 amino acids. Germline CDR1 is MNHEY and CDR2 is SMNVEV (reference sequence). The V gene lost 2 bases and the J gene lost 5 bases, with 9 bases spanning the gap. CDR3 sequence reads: CASSLAGFTEAFF. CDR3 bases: TGTGCCAGCAGTTTAGCGGGTTTTACTGAAGCTTTCTTT.

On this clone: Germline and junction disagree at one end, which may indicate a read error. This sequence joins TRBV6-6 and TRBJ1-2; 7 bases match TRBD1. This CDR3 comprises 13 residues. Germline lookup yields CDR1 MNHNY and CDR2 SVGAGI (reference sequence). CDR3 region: CASSYGTVYGYIF. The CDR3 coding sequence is TGTGCCAGCAGTTATGGGACAGTCTATGGCTACATCTTC.

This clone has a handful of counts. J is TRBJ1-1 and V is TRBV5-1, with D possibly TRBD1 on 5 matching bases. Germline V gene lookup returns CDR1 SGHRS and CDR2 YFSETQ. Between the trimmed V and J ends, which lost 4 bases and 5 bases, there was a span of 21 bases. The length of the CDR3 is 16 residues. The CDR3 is CASSPTGGGTGTEAFF. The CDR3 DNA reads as TGCGCCAGCAGCCCAACCGGCGGGGGAACAGGAACTGAAGCTTTCTTT.

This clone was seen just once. The CDR3 here is CASSATTGGGSETQYF. CDR3 coding DNA: TGTGCCAGCTCAGCGACGACAGGGGGAGGTAGTGAGACCCAGTACTTC. The V and J genes are TRBV18 and TRBJ2-5, with 9 bases lining up with TRBD1. Germline loops: CDR1 KGHSH, CDR2 LQKENI. Germline trimming cut 5 bases from V and 5 bases from J; bases unmatched to any gene: 12. This CDR3 has 16 amino acids.

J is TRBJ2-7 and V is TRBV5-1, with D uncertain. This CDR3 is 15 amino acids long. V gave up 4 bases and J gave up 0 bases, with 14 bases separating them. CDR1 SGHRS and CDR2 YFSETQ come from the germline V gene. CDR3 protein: CASSRTTTSSYEQYF. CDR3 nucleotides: TGCGCCAGCAGCAGAACTACCACGAGCTCCTACGAGCAGTACTTC.

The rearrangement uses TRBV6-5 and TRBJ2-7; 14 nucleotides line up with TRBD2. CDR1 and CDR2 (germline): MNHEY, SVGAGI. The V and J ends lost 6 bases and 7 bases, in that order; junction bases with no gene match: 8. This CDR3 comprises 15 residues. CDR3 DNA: TGTGCCAGCAGCGAGACTAGCGGGAGGGCCGAAGAGCAGTACTTC. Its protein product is CASSETSGRAEEQYF.

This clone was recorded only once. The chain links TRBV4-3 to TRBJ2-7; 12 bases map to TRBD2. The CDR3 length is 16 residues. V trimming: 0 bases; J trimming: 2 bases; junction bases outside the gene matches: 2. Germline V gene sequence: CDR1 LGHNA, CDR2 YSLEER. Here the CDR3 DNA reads TGCGCCAGCAGCCAAGAGCTAGCGGGGGGGACCTACGAGCAGTACTTC. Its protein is CASSQELAGGTYEQYF.

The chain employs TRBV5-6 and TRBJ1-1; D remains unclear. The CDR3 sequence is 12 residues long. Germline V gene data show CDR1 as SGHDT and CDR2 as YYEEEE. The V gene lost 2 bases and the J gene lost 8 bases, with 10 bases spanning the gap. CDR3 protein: CASSFYSSEAFF. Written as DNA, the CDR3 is TGTGCCAGCAGCTTTTACAGTTCAGAAGCTTTCTTT.

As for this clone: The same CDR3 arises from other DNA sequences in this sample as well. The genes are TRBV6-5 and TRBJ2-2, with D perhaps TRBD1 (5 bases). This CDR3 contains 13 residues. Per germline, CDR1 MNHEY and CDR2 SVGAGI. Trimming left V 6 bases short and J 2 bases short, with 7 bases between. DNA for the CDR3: TGTGCCAGCAGGCAGGGTAACACCGGGGAGCTGTTTTTT. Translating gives CASRQGNTGELFF.

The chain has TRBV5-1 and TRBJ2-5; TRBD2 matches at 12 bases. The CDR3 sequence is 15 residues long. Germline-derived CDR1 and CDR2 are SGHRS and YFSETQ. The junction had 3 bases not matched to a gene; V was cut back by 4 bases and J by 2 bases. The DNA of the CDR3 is TGCGCCAGCAGCCCTGGACTAGCGGGGCAAGAGACCCAGTACTTC. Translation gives CASSPGLAGQETQYF.